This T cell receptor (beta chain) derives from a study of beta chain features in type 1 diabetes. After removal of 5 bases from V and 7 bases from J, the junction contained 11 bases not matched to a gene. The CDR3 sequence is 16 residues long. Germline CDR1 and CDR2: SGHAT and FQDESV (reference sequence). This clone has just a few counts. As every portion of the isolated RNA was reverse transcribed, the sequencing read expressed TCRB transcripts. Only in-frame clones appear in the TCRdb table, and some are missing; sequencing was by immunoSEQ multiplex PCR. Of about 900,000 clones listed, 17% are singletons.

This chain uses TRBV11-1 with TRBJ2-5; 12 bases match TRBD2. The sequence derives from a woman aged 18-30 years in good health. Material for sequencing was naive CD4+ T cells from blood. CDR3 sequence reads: CASSLGTSGFLATQYF. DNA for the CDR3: TGTGCCAGCAGCCTGGGGACTAGCGGGTTCCTAGCGACCCAGTACTTC.